This TCR beta chain was captured by sequencing in a study of human T cells and chemical hapten exposure. Study summary: DPC at 2% was the sensitizing agent, placed on about 2 cm by about 2 cm of upper inner arm skin. General study findings and limits: Against controls, expanded TCRs gave rise to significantly more large CDR3 similarity clusters.

Time point specified: patch test 2, 6 weeks after DPC sensitization. Treatment in this sample: therapeutic diphenylcyclopropenone sensitization with weekly scalp DPC. This clonotype appeared many times. Its antigen remains unidentified. Using its own MiXCR run on the RACE reads, TCRdb lists one record per CDR3 protein. The sample has over 100,000 distinct CDR3 sequences; 9.2% are singletons. Trimming cost V 0 bases and J 5 bases; bases outside gene matches: 9. Germline loops: CDR1 LGHNA, CDR2 YNFKEQ. This CDR3 has 17 residues. Sequenced here: whole blood, sampled in connection with sensitization to the hapten diphenylcyclopropenone (DPC). The TCR comes from a woman aged 40 to 50 with alopecia areata. Some clones in this sample may be carry-over from other donors' samples. This sequence joins TRBV4-2 and TRBJ2-5, with 10 bases that match TRBD1. This CDR3 is CASSQERYRDRGETQYF. CDR3 DNA: TGTGCCAGCAGCCAAGAACGATACAGGGACAGGGGTGAGACCCAGTACTTC.